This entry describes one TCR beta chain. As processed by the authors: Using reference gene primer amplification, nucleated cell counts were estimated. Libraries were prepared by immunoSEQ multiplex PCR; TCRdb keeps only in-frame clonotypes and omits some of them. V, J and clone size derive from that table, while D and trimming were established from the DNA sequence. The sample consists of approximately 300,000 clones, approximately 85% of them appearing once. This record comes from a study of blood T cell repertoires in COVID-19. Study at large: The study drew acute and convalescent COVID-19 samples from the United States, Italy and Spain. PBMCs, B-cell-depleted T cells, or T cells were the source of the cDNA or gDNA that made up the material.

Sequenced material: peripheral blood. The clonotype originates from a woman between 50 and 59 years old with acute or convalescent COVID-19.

CDR3 residues: CASSDNPGQGNLGNQPQHF. As DNA, the CDR3 is TGTGCCAGCAGCGATAACCCGGGACAGGGAAATTTGGGCAATCAGCCCCAGCATTTT. The chain combines TRBV4-2 with TRBJ1-5; TRBD1 matches 9 bases. V lost 5 bases and J lost 2; bases outside the gene matches: 16. The CDR3 runs 19 residues. The germline V gene encodes CDR1 LGHNA and CDR2 YNFKEQ.